A selection of T cell receptor beta chains follows, all from one sample in a study of cytomegalovirus exposure and HLA in healthy donors. The assay was immunoSEQ multiplex PCR, and TCRdb's table has in-frame clones only and misses some. Among 95,000 to 150,000 clones listed, approximately 17% were seen once. The sequenced material came from PBMCs. The receptors were sampled from a female donor in good health and CMV-seropositive. Each CDR3 is given with its conserved first and last residue. A D gene is named only where the DNA matches it firmly. Clone size is shown for a subset of rows, as once, few, many or a class of expanded clone.

TRBV14,16,few,NA,TRBJ2-2,CASSQMGSREAGELFF,TGTGCCAGCAGCCAAATGGGGTCCCGGGAAGCCGGGGAGCTGTTTTTT
TRBV4-2,17,NA,NA,TRBJ1-5,CASSQVKTDYSNQHQHF,TGTGCCAGCAGCCAAGTAAAAACTGATTATAGCAATCAGCACCAGCATTTT
TRBV6-1,13,NA,TRBD1,TRBJ1-2,CASRTGKDYGYTF,TGTGCCAGCCGGACAGGGAAGGACTATGGCTACACCTTC
TRBV19,16,few,NA,TRBJ1-3,CASSSPKGVVGNTIYF,TGTGCCAGTAGTTCCCCTAAGGGGGTCGTAGGAAACACCATATATTTT
TRBV7-2,17,few,TRBD2,TRBJ2-5,CASSLARSSGGQETQYF,TGTGCCAGCAGCCTCGCCCGGAGTAGCGGGGGGCAAGAGACCCAGTACTTC
TRBV7-9,16,few,TRBD2,TRBJ2-7,CASSPGTSGNHYEQYF,TGTGCCAGCAGCCCTGGGACTAGCGGGAACCACTACGAGCAGTACTTC
TRBV10-3,16,few,TRBD2,TRBJ2-1,CAISETAGGTRNEQFF,TGTGCCATCAGTGAGACGGCGGGAGGGACCAGGAATGAGCAGTTCTTC
TRBV28,15,NA,NA,TRBJ1-6,CASSFEPQGNSPLHF,TGTGCCAGCAGTTTCGAACCACAGGGAAATTCACCCCTCCACTTT
TRBV2,17,NA,TRBD1,TRBJ1-5,CASRPGQGSTSNQPQHF,TGTGCCAGCAGGCCGGGACAGGGTAGCACGAGCAATCAGCCCCAGCATTTT
TRBV11-2,17,NA,TRBD1,TRBJ2-2,CASSALFQGANTGELFF,TGTGCCAGCAGCGCTCTATTTCAGGGGGCAAACACCGGGGAGCTGTTTTTT